This entry features one TCR beta chain sequence. The data were obtained in a study of blood T cell repertoires in COVID-19. Across the whole study: The United States, Italy and Spain supplied acute and convalescent COVID-19 samples. T cells, B-cell-depleted T cells, or PBMCs provided the cDNA or gDNA that served as material.

In the authors' methods: Reference gene primer amplification gave nucleated cell count estimates. Only in-frame clones appear in the TCRdb table, and some are missing; sequencing was by immunoSEQ multiplex PCR. V, J and clone size derive from that table, while D and trimming were established from the DNA sequence. The sample carries 350,000 or so clones, around nine tenths recorded once. Seattle-derived patients entered the study during active infection and were followed longitudinally. Germline CDR1 and CDR2: SGHNT and YYREEE (reference sequence). V shed 4 bases and J 1 base; nucleotides not matched to a gene: 6. The CDR3 spans 15 residues.

The chain couples TRBV5-4 to TRBJ1-1; 8 bases match TRBD1. This TCR derives from a woman aged 55-70 years with COVID-19, enrolled during active disease. The sample comprised peripheral blood. The CDR3 sequence: CASSHRQGKNTEAFF. The DNA of the CDR3 is TGTGCCAGCAGCCACCGACAGGGGAAGAACACTGAAGCTTTCTTT.